This T cell receptor (beta chain) was recorded in a study of blood T cell repertoires in COVID-19. Study background: Whether acute or convalescent, the COVID-19 samples came from the United States, Italy and Spain.

Germline values: CDR1 MNHNY, CDR2 SVGAGI (reference sequence). The CDR3 is 15 amino acids. The V end lost 0 bases, the J end lost 0 bases, and 8 bases lay between the germline ends. The protocol was immunoSEQ multiplex PCR, while the TCRdb copy is restricted to in-frame clones and leaves out a portion. Of tens of thousands of clones in the sample, approximately 92% were seen once. This clone was observed once. Specimen: peripheral blood. This clonotype was sampled from a man in his fifties or sixties with active COVID-19. This chain connects TRBV6-6 to TRBJ1-1, with unresolved D. CDR3 DNA sequence: TGTGCCAGCAGTTACTCTGGAGGGATGAACACTGAAGCTTTCTTT. Translation: CASSYSGGMNTEAFF.